This T cell receptor beta chain was sequenced during a study of preoperative IRX-2 immunotherapy in early breast cancer. This clone was seen just once. J lost 8 bases, V lost 0 bases, and 7 bases had no gene match. Per the germline V gene, CDR1 is MNHEY and CDR2 is SVGAGI. The CDR3 is 16 residues long. Treatment described: preoperative locoregional IRX-2 cytokine immunotherapy. Samples came from a phase Ib trial of preoperative locoregional IRX-2 cytokine immunotherapy. Assay: immunoSEQ multiplex PCR; the TCRdb copy retains only in-frame clones and omits some. Of roughly 24,000 clones listed, approximately 96% are singletons.

This receptor was identified in a human donor with breast cancer. The sample in question was tumor tissue, obtained after IRX-2 immunotherapy. This chain uses TRBV6-5 with TRBJ2-1; 10 bases are shared with TRBD1. CDR3 residues: CASSYSGQGMGYEQFF. CDR3 DNA: TGTGCCAGCAGTTACTCGGGACAGGGGATGGGTTATGAGCAGTTCTTC.